This TCR beta chain derives from a study of shared clonotypes between healthy human individuals. Overall study findings and caveats: Richness estimates generally favored naive over memory subsets.

An assay was performed, and its level was deep. The DNA input per sorted-subset replicate PCR was about 180 ng, corresponding to roughly 30,000 T cell genomes. Profiled with immunoSEQ multiplex PCR; TCRdb holds only in-frame clones, not every one. The sample lists some 2.3 million clones; more than 80% were seen once. Turning to this clone: Its antigen is not identified.

The V gene end was trimmed by 2 bases and the J gene end by 4 bases; junction bases not matched to a gene: 7. Germline-derived CDR1 and CDR2 are SQVTM and ANQGSEA. The CDR3 spans 14 residues. The material sequenced was naive CD4+ T cells from PBMCs. The sample's subset: CD45RA+ positively selected. The J gene is TRBJ1-2, the V gene TRBV29-1; the match to TRBD1 covers 7 bases. The TCR comes from a man younger than 35 in good health. Some clones in this sample may be carry-over from other donors' samples. Written as DNA, the CDR3 is TGCAGCGTTGAAAGGGCGGGACAGATCTATGGCTACACCTTC. It yields the protein CSVERAGQIYGYTF.